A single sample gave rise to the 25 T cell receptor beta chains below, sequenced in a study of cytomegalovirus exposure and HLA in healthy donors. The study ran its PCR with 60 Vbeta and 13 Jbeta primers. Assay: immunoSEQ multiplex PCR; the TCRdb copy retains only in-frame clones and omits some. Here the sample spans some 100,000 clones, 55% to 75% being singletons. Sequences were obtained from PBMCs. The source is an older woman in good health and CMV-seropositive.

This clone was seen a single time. The CDR3 DNA reads TGTGCCAGCAGCCAGTCCTTAGCCAGTAACTACGAGCAGTACTTC. Its protein product is CASSQSLASNYEQYF. This chain uses TRBV4-2 with TRBJ2-7, with D hard to call. V was cut by 3 bases and J by 3 bases, with 15 bases left in between. Looked up from germline, CDR1 is LGHNA and CDR2 is YNFKEQ. The CDR3 runs 15 residues.

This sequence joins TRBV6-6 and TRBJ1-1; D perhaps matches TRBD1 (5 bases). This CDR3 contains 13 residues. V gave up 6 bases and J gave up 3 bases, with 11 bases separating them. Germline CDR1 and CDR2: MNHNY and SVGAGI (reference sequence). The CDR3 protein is CASSPSRDTEAFF. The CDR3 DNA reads TGTGCCAGCAGCCCATCCAGGGACACTGAAGCTTTCTTT.

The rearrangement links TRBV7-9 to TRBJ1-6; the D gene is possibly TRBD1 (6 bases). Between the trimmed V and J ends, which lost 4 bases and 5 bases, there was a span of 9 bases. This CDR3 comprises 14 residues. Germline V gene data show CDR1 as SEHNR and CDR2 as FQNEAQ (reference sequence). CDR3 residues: CASSSDRNNSPLHF. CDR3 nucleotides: TGTGCCAGCAGCTCGGACAGAAATAATTCACCCCTCCACTTT. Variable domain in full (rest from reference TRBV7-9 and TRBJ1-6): DTGVSQNPRHKITKRGQNVTFRCDPISEHNRLYWYRQTLGQGPEFLTYFQNEAQLEKSRLLSDRFSAERPKGSFSTLEIQRTEQGDSAMYLCASSSDRNNSPLHFGNGTRLTVT.

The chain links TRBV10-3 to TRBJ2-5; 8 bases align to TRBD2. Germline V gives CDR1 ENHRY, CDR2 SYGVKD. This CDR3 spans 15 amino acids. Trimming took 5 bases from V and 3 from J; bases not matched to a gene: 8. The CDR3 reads CAISLAGGKEETQYF. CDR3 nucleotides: TGTGCCATCAGTCTGGCGGGGGGCAAAGAAGAGACCCAGTACTTC.

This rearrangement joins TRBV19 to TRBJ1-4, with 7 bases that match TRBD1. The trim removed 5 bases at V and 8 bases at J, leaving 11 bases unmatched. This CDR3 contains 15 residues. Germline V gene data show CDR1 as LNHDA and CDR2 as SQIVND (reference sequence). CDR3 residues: CASSQQQGLTEKLFF. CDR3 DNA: TGTGCCAGTAGTCAACAACAGGGGCTGACGGAAAAACTGTTTTTT.

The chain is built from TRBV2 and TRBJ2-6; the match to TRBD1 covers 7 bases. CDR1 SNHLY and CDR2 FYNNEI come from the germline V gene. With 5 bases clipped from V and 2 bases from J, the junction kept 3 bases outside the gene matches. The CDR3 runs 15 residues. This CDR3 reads CASSNDRAGANVLTF. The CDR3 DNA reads TGTGCCAGCAGTAACGACAGGGCTGGGGCCAACGTCCTGACTTTC.

CDR3 coding DNA: TGTGCCAGCAGCCGAGGGACAGCCTCTGGAAACACCATATATTTT. Its protein product is CASSRGTASGNTIYF. V usage is TRBV7-2 and J usage is TRBJ1-3; TRBD1 matches 7 bases. Germline trimming cut 5 bases from V and 0 bases from J; bases unmatched to any gene: 4. The CDR3 covers 15 residues. Germline V gene sequence: CDR1 SGHTA, CDR2 FQGNSA.

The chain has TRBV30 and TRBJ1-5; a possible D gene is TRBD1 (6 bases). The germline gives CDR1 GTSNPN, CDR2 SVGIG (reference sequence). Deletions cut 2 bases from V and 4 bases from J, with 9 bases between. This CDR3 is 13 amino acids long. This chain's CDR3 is CAWSKGGNQPQHF. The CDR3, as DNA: TGTGCCTGGAGTAAGGGGGGGAATCAGCCCCAGCATTTT.

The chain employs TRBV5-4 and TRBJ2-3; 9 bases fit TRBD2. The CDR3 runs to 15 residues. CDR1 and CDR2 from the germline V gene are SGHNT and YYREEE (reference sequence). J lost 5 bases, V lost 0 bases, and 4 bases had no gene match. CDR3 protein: CASSLGAGGLDTQYF. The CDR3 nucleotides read TGTGCCAGCAGCTTGGGGGCGGGGGGGCTAGATACGCAGTATTTT.

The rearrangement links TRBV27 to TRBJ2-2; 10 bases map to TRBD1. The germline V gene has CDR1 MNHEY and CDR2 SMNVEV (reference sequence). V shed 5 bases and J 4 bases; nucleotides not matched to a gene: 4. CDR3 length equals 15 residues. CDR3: CASSPRTGGTGELFF. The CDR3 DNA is TGTGCCAGCAGTCCGCGGACAGGGGGCACCGGGGAGCTGTTTTTT.

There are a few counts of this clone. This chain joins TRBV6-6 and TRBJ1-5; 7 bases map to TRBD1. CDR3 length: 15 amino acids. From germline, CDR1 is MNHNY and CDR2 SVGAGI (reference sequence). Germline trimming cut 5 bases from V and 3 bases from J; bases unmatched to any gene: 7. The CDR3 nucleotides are TGTGCCAGCAGTCAGCTTGGACAGGCCAATCAGCCCCAGCATTTT. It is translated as CASSQLGQANQPQHF.

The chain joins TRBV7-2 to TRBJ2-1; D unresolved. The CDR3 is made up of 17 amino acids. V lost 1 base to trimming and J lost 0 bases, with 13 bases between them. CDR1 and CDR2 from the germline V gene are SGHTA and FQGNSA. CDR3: CASSLELAVSSYNEQFF. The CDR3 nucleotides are TGTGCCAGCAGCTTAGAGTTGGCAGTCAGCTCCTACAATGAGCAGTTCTTC.

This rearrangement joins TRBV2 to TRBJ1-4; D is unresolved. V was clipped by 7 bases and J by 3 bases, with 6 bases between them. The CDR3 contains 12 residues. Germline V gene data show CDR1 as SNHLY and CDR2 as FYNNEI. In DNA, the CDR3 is TGTGCCAGCAAACAACCTAATGAAAAACTGTTTTTT. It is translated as CASKQPNEKLFF.

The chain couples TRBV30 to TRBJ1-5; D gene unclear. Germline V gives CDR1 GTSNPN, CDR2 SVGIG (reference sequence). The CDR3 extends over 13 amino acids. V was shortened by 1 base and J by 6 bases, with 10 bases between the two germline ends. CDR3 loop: CAWSDGEGQPQHF. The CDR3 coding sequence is TGTGCCTGGAGTGACGGGGAGGGTCAGCCCCAGCATTTT.

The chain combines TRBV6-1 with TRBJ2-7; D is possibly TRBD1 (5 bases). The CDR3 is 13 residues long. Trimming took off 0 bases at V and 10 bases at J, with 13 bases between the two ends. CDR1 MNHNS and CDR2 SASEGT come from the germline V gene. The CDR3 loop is CASSEAGMQGQYF. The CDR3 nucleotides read TGTGCCAGCAGTGAAGCGGGCATGCAGGGACAGTACTTC.

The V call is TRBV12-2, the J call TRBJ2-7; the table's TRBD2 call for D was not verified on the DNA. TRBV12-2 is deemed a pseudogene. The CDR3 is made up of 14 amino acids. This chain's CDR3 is CAIYYTMRYYEQYF. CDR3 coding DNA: TGTGCAATCTATTACACTATGCGGTACTACGAGCAGTACTTC.

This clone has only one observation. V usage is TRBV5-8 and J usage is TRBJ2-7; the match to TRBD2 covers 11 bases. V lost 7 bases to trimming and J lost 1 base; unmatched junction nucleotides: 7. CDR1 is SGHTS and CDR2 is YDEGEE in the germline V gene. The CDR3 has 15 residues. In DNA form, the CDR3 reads TGTGCCAGCGCCAGGGGACTAGCGGTATCCTACGAGCAGTACTTC. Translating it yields CASARGLAVSYEQYF. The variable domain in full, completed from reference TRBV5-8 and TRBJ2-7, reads EAGVTQSPTHLIKTRGQQATLRCSPISGHTSVYWYQQALGLGLQFLLWYDEGEERNRGNFPPRFSGRQFPNYSSELNVNALELEDSALYLCASARGLAVSYEQYFGPGTRLTVT.

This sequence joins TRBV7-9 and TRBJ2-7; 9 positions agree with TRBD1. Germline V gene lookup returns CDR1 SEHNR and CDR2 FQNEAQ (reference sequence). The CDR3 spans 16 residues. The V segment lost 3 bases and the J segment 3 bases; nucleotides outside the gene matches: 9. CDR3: CASSLGGTGNFYEQYF. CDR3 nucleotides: TGTGCCAGCAGCTTGGGAGGGACAGGGAACTTCTACGAGCAGTACTTC.

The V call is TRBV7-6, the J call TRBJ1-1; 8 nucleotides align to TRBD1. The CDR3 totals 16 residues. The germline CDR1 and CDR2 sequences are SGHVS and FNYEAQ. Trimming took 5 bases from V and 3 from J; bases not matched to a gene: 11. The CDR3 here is CASSPGSGGLDTEAFF. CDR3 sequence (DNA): TGTGCCAGCAGCCCCGGGTCAGGGGGCTTGGACACTGAAGCTTTCTTT.

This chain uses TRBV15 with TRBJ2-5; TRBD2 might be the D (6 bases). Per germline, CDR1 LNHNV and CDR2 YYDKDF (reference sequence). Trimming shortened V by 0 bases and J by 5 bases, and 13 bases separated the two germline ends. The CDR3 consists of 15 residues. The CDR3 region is CATSRDVFSGETQYF. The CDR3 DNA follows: TGTGCCACCAGCAGAGATGTTTTCAGCGGGGAGACCCAGTACTTC.

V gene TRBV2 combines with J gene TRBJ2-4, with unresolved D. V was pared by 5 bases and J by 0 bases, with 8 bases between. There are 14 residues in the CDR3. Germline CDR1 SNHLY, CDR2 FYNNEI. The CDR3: CASSPQQAKNIQYF. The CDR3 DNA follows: TGTGCCAGCAGTCCCCAACAAGCCAAAAACATTCAGTACTTC.

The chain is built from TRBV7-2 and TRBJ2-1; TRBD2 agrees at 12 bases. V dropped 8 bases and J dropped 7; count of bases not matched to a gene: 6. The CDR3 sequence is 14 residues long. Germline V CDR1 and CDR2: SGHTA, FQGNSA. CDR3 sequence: CASGASGGVNEQFF. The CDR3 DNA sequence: TGTGCCAGCGGAGCTAGCGGGGGGGTTAATGAGCAGTTCTTC.

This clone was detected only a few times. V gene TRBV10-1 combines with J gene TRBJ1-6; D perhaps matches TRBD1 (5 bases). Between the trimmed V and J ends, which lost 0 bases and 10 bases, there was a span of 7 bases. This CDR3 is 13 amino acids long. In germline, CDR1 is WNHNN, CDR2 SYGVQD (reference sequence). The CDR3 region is CASSESRGSPLHF. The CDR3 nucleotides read TGCGCCAGCAGTGAGTCACGGGGGTCACCCCTCCACTTT.

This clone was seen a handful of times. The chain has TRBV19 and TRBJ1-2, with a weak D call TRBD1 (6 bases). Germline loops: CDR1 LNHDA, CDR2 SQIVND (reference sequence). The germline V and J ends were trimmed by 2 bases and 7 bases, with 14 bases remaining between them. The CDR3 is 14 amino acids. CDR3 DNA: TGTGCCAGTAGTATACCTCGGACAGACTCTGGCTACACCTTC. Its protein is CASSIPRTDSGYTF. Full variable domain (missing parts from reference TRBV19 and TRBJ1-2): DGGITQSPKYLFRKEGQNVTLSCEQNLNHDAMYWYRQDPGQGLRLIYYSQIVNDFQKGDIAEGYSVSREKKESFPLTVTSAQKNPTAFYLCASSIPRTDSGYTFGSGTRLTVV.

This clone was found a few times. Here the CDR3 DNA reads TGTGCCAGCAGTGATGGACTAGCGGGGACAGATACGCAGTATTTT. Protein sequence: CASSDGLAGTDTQYF. The chain uses TRBV2 and TRBJ2-3, with TRBD2 identical over 12 bases. V was pared by 3 bases and J by 3 bases, with 1 base of the junction left unmatched. CDR1 and CDR2 from the germline V gene are SNHLY and FYNNEI. This CDR3 has 15 amino acids. Full variable domain (outside the CDR3, taken from reference TRBV2 and TRBJ2-3): EPEVTQTPSHQVTQMGQEVILRCVPISNHLYFYWYRQILGQKVEFLVSFYNNEISEKSEIFDDQFSVERPDGSNFTLKIRSTKLEDSAMYFCASSDGLAGTDTQYFGPGTRLTVL.